A single sample gave rise to the 19 T cell receptor beta chains below, sequenced in a study of CXCR3-negative and CXCR3-positive naive CD8 T cells. Study observations and caveats: Comparison of naive cells showed more hydrophobic TRB CDR3s in CXCR3-positive than in CXCR3-negative naive cells.

For these TCRs, the target antigens are not known. All TRB cDNA libraries came from 5' RACE performed with UMI labels. TCRdb re-analyzed the 5' RACE reads; it lists each CDR3 protein once, without DNA. The clone table shows 5,500 to 6,000 distinct CDR3 sequences, with the ten largest holding 2% to 2.5%. Sequencing was carried out using naive CXCR3+ CD8+ T cells from blood. Subset described: CD45RO-CCR7+CD27+CD95- naive CD8+ T cells expressing CXCR3 (TNR3+). The receptors derive from a human donor in good health. Some clones in this sample may be carry-over from other donors' samples.

The chain has TRBV7-8 and TRBJ2-1; no DNA is available, so the TRBD1 call from TCRdb remains unchecked. CDR1 and CDR2 from the germline V gene are SGHVS and FQNEAQ. The CDR3 consists of 15 residues. This CDR3 reads CASSLRQGGNNEQFF.

This clonotype ranks as medium-sized in terms of frequency. This chain uses TRBV7-8 with TRBJ2-3; the TCRdb call, TRBD2, lacks DNA for checking. From germline, CDR1 is SGHVS and CDR2 FQNEAQ. The CDR3 contains 18 residues. This CDR3 reads CASSLPSSGGSSTDTQYF.

This clonotype is called medium-sized based on its frequency. CDR3 loop: CASSQDRELYIQYF. This sequence joins TRBV3-1 and TRBJ2-4. This CDR3 comprises 14 residues. Germline V lookup: CDR1 LGHDT, CDR2 YNNKEL (reference sequence).

This clonotype ranks as medium-sized (0.01 to 0.1%) in terms of frequency. CDR3 sequence: CASSQDTTGNQPQHF. V is TRBV4-3 and J is TRBJ1-5. This CDR3 region has 15 residues. CDR1 and CDR2 (germline): LGHNA, YSLEER.

V usage is TRBV2 and J usage is TRBJ1-2. This CDR3 is 17 amino acids long. Germline lookup yields CDR1 SNHLY and CDR2 FYNNEI. CDR3 in amino acids: CASSDAWQVMDSYGYTF.

CDR3 sequence reads: CSVEGQRKETQYF. The chain recombines TRBV29-1 with TRBJ2-5; the TCRdb D gene call, TRBD1, has no DNA to confirm it. The germline V gene encodes CDR1 SQVTM and CDR2 ANQGSEA. The CDR3 runs 13 residues.

In terms of frequency, this clonotype is medium-sized. V is TRBV27 and J is TRBJ2-3. Germline V gene sequence: CDR1 MNHEY, CDR2 SMNVEV (reference sequence). This CDR3 is built from 15 residues. The CDR3 reads CASSFLRTSTDTQYF.

By frequency, this clonotype is medium-sized (0.01 to 0.1%). The chain joins TRBV20-1 to TRBJ2-7; TCRdb gives TRBD2 as the D gene, but with no DNA this cannot be confirmed. Germline loops: CDR1 DFQATT, CDR2 SNEGSKA (reference sequence). CDR3 length: 14 residues. The CDR3 sequence: CSARNWRDGYEQYF.

In terms of frequency, this clonotype is medium-sized. The rearrangement uses TRBV20-1 and TRBJ1-2. CDR3 length equals 13 residues. Germline CDR1 is DFQATT and CDR2 is SNEGSKA (reference sequence). CDR3 sequence: CSAKDPGDYGYTF.

The V and J genes are TRBV28 and TRBJ2-3. Germline CDR1 is MDHEN and CDR2 is SYDVKM. This CDR3 has 11 residues. The CDR3: CASSLGDTQYF.

This chain joins TRBV7-6 and TRBJ2-7; there is no DNA to check the TCRdb D call of TRBD1. Germline assignment: CDR1 SGHVS and CDR2 FNYEAQ. The CDR3 covers 16 residues. This CDR3 is CASSFARGQPHREQYF.

This rearrangement joins TRBV2 to TRBJ2-1. Per germline, CDR1 SNHLY and CDR2 FYNNEI. This CDR3 spans 16 amino acids. This chain's CDR3 is CASSDLEQSSYNEQFF.

The genes are TRBV4-1 and TRBJ2-3; checking the TCRdb D call of TRBD1 is not possible without DNA. This CDR3 is built from 15 residues. Germline CDR1 is MGHRA and CDR2 is YSYEKL. Here the CDR3 reads CASSQGTASPDTQYF.

V usage is TRBV7-9 and J usage is TRBJ2-5. Germline assignment: CDR1 SEHNR and CDR2 FQNEAQ (reference sequence). This CDR3 has 12 residues. CDR3 in amino acids: CASSSEQETQYF.

This rearrangement joins TRBV29-1 to TRBJ2-7; the D call of TRBD2 rests on TCRdb alone, since no DNA is present to check it. The CDR3 spans 14 residues. In germline, CDR1 is SQVTM, CDR2 ANQGSEA. The CDR3 sequence: CSVLPAGASYEQYF.

This clonotype shows up as medium-sized by frequency. This sequence joins TRBV10-3 and TRBJ2-2; TCRdb returns TRBD2, unconfirmable since there is no DNA. The CDR3 spans 14 residues. CDR1 ENHRY and CDR2 SYGVKD come from the germline V gene. CDR3 sequence reads: CAISGTSGRGELFF.

The chain employs TRBV20-1 and TRBJ1-6; the TCRdb call, TRBD1, lacks DNA for checking. CDR3 size: 15 residues. Germline CDR1 DFQATT, CDR2 SNEGSKA (reference sequence). The CDR3 sequence: CSAVRGAGEGSPLHF.

The rearrangement joins TRBV7-3 to TRBJ2-1. The CDR3 is 14 residues long. CDR1 is SGHTA and CDR2 is FQGTGA in the germline V gene. CDR3 sequence: CASSQSGLYNEQFF.

This clonotype registers medium-sized by frequency. The chain is built from TRBV29-1 and TRBJ2-7; TCRdb returns TRBD2, unconfirmable since there is no DNA. From germline, CDR1 is SQVTM and CDR2 ANQGSEA. There are 13 residues in the CDR3. The CDR3 loop reads CSVQGGPEPEQYF.